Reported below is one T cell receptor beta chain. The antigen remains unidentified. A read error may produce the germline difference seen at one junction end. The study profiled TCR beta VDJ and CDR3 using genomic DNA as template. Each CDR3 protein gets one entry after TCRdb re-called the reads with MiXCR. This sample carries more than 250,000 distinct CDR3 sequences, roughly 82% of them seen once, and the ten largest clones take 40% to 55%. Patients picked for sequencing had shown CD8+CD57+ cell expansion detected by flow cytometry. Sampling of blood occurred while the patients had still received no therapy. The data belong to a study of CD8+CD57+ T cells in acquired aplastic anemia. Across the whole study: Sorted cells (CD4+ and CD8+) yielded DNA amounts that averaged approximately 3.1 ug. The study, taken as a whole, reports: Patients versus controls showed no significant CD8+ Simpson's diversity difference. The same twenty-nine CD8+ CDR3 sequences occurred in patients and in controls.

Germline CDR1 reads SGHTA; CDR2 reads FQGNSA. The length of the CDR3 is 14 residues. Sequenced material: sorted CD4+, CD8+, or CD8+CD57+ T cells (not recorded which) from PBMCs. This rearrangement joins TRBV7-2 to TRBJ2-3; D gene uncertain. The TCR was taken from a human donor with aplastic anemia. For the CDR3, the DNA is TGTGCCAGCAGCTTAGCCTCCTCCACTGAGCAGTTCTTCTTT. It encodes CASSLASSTEQFFF.